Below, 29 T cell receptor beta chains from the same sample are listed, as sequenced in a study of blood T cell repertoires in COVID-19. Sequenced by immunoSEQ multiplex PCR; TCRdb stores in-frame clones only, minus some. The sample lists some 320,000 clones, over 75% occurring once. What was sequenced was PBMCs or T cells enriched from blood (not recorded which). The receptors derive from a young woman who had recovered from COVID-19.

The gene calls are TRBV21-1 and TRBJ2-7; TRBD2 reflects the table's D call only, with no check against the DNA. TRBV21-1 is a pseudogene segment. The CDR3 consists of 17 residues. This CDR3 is CASSKALSGGSSYEQYF. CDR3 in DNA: TGTGCCAGCAGCAAAGCGCTTTCGGGGGGGAGCTCCTACGAGCAGTACTTC.

The CDR3 loop reads CASSEGTAFNQPQHF. The CDR3 DNA reads as TGCGCCAGCAGTGAAGGGACAGCCTTTAATCAGCCCCAGCATTTT. The chain employs TRBV10-1 and TRBJ1-5, with 7 bases identical to TRBD1. Germline loops: CDR1 WNHNN, CDR2 SYGVQD (reference sequence). The CDR3 is 15 amino acids. Trimming cost V 3 bases and J 4 bases; bases outside gene matches: 6.

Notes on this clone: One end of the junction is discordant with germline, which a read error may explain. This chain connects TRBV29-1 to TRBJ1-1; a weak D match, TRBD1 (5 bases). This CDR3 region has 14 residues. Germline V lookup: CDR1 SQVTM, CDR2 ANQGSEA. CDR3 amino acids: CSVESTGMNAEAFF. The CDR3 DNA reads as TGCAGCGTTGAGAGCACAGGTATGAACGCTGAAGCTTTCTTT.

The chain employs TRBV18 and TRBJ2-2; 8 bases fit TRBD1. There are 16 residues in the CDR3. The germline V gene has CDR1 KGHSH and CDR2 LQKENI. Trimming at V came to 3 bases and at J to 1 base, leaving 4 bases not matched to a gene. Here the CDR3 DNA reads TGTGCCAGCTCACCGAGACAGGGGCGGAACACCGGGGAGCTGTTTTTT. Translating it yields CASSPRQGRNTGELFF.

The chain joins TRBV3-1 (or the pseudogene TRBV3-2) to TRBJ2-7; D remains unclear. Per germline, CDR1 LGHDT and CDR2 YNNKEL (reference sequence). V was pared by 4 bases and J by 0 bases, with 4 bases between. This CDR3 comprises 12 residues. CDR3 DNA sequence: TGTGCCAGCAGCCTCAGCTCCTACGAGCAGTACTTC. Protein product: CASSLSSYEQYF.

CDR3 coding DNA: TGTGCCAGTAGTATACTGGGCGACAGGGGACGCAATCAGCCCCAGCATTTT. Translation gives CASSILGDRGRNQPQHF. The chain is built from TRBV19 and TRBJ1-5; TRBD1 matches at 8 bases. Trimming took 2 bases from V and 2 from J; bases not matched to a gene: 8. The germline V gene has CDR1 LNHDA and CDR2 SQIVND (reference sequence). CDR3 length: 17 amino acids. Supplemented by reference TRBV19 and TRBJ1-5, the full variable domain reads DGGITQSPKYLFRKEGQNVTLSCEQNLNHDAMYWYRQDPGQGLRLIYYSQIVNDFQKGDIAEGYSVSREKKESFPLTVTSAQKNPTAFYLCASSILGDRGRNQPQHFGDGTRLSIL.

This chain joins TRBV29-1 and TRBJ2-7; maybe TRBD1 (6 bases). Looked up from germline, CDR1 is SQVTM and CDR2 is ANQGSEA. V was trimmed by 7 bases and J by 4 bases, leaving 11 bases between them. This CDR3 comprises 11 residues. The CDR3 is CSGQQGYEQYF. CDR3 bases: TGCAGCGGCCAACAGGGTTACGAGCAGTACTTC.

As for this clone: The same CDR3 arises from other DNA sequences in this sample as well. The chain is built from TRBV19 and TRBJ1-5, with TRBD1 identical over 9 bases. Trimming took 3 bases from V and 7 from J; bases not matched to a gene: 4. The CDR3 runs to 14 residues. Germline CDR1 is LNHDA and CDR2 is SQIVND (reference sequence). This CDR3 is CASSMTGGNQPQHF. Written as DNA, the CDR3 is TGTGCCAGTAGTATGACAGGGGGTAACCAGCCCCAGCATTTT.

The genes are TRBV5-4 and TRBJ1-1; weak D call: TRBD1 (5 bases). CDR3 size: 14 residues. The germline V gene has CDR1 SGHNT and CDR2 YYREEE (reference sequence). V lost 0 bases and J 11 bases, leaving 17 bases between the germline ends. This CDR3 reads CASSLEGQGGRAFF. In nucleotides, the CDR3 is TGTGCCAGCAGCTTGGAGGGGCAGGGTGGAAGGGCTTTCTTT.

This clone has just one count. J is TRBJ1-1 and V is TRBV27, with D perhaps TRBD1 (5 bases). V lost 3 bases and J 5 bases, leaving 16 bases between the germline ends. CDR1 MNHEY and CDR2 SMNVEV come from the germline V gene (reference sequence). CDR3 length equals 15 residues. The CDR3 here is CASSLYLAGLTEAFF. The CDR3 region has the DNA TGTGCCAGCAGTTTGTATTTGGCGGGGCTGACTGAAGCTTTCTTT.

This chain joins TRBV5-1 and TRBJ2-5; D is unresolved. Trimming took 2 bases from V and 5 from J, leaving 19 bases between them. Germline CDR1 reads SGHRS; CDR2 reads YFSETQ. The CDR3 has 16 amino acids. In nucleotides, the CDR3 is TGCGCCAGCAGCTTTACCGCGGCTGAGTACGGGGAGACCCAGTACTTC. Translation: CASSFTAAEYGETQYF.

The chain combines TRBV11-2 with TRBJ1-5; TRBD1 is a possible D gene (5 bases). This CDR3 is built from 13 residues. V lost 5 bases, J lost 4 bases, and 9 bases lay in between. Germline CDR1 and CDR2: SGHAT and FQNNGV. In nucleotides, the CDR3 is TGTGCCAGCAGCACACAGGTTAATCAGCCCCAGCATTTT. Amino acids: CASSTQVNQPQHF.

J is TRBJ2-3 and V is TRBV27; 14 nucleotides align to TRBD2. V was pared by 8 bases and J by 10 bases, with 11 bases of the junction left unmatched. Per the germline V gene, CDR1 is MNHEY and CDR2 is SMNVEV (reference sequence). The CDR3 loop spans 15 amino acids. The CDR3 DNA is TGTGCCAGCGTTTCCGGGACTAGCGGGGGAGGTTCGCAGTATTTT. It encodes CASVSGTSGGGSQYF.

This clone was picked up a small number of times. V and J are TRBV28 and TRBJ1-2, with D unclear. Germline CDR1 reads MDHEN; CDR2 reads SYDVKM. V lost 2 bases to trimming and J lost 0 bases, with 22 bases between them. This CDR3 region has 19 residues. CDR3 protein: CASSLESAGPPAANYGYTF. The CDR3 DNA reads TGTGCCAGCAGTTTAGAATCCGCAGGCCCGCCCGCAGCTAACTATGGCTACACCTTC.

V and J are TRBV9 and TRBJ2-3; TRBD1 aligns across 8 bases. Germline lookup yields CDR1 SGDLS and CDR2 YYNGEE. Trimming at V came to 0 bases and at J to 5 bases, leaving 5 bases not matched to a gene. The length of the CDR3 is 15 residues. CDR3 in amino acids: CASSVVLQGEDTQYF. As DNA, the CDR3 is TGTGCCAGCAGCGTAGTTTTACAGGGGGAAGATACGCAGTATTTT.

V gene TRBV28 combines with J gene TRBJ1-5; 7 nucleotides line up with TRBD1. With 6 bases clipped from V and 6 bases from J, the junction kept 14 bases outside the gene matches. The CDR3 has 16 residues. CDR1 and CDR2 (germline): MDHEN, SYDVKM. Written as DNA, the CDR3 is TGTGCCAGCAGCCCCTCTGACAGGGTCCCATCTCAGCCCCAGCATTTT. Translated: CASSPSDRVPSQPQHF. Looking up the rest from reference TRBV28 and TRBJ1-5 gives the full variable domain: DVKVTQSSRYLVKRTGEKVFLECVQDMDHENMFWYRQDPGLGLRLIYFSYDVKMKEKGDIPEGYSVSREKKERFSLILESASTNQTSMYLCASSPSDRVPSQPQHFGDGTRLSIL.

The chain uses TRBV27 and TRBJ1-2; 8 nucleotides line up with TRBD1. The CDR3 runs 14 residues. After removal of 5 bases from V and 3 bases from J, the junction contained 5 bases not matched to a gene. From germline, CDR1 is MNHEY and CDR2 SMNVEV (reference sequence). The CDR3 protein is CASSPRGLDYGYTF. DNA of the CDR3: TGTGCCAGCAGTCCCAGGGGGCTTGACTATGGCTACACCTTC.

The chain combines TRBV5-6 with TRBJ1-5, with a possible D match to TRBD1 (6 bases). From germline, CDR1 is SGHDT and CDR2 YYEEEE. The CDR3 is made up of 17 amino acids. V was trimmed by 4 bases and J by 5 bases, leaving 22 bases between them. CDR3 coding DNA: TGTGCCAGCAGCCGCCACATTACGTGGGGGCGTTATCAGCCCCAGCATTTT. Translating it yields CASSRHITWGRYQPQHF.

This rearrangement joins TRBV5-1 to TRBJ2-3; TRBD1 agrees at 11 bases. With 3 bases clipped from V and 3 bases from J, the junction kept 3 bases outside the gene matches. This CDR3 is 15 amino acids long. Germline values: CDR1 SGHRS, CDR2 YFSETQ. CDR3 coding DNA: TGCGCCAGCAGCTCGGACAGGGGGCTGACAGATACGCAGTATTTT. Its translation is CASSSDRGLTDTQYF.

The CDR3: CALERDIGAPYGYTF. The DNA for the CDR3 is TGTGCCCTCGAACGGGACATTGGAGCCCCCTATGGCTACACCTTC. This chain uses TRBV30 with TRBJ1-2; a possible D gene is TRBD1 (6 bases). The V end lost 8 bases, the J end lost 4 bases, and 23 bases lay between the germline ends. Germline loops: CDR1 GTSNPN, CDR2 SVGIG (reference sequence). This CDR3 spans 15 amino acids.

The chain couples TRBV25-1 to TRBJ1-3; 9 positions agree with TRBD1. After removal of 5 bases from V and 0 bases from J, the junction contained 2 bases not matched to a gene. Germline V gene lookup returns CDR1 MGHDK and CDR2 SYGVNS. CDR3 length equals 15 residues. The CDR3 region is CASSSGQGSGNTIYF. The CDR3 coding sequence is TGTGCCAGCAGTTCGGGACAGGGCTCTGGAAACACCATATATTTT.

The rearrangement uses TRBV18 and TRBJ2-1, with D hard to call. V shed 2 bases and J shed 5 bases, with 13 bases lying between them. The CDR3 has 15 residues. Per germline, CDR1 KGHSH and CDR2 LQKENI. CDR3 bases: TGTGCCAGCTCACCAGGCCAGGTGTTTAACAATGAGCAGTTCTTC. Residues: CASSPGQVFNNEQFF.

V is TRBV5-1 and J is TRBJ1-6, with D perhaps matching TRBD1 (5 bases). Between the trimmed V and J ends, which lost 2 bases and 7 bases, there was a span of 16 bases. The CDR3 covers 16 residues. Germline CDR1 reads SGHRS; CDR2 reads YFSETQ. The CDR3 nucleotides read TGCGCCAGCAGCTTAACGAGCAGGGTCGGAAATTCACCCCTCCACTTT. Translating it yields CASSLTSRVGNSPLHF.

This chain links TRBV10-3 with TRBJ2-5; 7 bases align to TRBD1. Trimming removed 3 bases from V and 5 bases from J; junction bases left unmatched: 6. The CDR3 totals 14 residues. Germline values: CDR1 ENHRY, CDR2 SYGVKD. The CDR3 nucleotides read TGTGCCATCAGTGAACAGGGACAGTTGGAGACCCAGTACTTC. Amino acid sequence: CAISEQGQLETQYF.

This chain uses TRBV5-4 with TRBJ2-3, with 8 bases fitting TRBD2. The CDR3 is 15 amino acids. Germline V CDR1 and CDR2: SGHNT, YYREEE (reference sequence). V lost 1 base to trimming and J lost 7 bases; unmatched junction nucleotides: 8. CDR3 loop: CASSLNSGETNTQYF. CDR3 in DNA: TGTGCCAGCAGCTTGAATAGCGGGGAGACGAATACGCAGTATTTT.

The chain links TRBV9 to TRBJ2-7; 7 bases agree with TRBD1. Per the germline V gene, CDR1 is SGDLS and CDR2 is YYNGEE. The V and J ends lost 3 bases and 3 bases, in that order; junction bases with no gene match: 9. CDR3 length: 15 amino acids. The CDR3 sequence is CASSALGQDDYEQYF. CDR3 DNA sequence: TGTGCCAGCAGCGCGCTTGGACAGGACGACTACGAGCAGTACTTC.

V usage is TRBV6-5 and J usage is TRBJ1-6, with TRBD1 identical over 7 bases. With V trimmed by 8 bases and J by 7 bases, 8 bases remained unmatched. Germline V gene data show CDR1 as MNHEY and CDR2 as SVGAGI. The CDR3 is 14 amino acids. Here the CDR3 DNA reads TGTGCCAGCGCCTACCGGGACAGCAATTCACCCCTCCACTTT. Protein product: CASAYRDSNSPLHF.

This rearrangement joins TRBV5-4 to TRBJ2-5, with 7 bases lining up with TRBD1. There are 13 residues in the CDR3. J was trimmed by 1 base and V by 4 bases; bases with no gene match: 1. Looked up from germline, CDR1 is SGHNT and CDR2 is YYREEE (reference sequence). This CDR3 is CASSRDSQETQYF. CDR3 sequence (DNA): TGTGCCAGCAGCAGGGACAGCCAAGAGACCCAGTACTTC.

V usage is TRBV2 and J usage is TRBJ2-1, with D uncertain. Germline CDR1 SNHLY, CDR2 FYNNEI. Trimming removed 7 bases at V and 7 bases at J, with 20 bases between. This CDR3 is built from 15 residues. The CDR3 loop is CASIPSGRRSNEQFF. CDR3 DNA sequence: TGTGCCAGCATCCCTTCTGGCCGGCGGTCAAATGAGCAGTTCTTC. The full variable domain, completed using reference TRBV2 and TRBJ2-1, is EPEVTQTPSHQVTQMGQEVILRCVPISNHLYFYWYRQILGQKVEFLVSFYNNEISEKSEIFDDQFSVERPDGSNFTLKIRSTKLEDSAMYFCASIPSGRRSNEQFFGPGTRLTVL.